These 2 T cell receptor beta chains came from one sample sequenced in a study of control samples from healthy donors and cancer patients (TCRdb year 2020). Libraries were prepared through the immunoSEQ multiplex PCR assay. Entries here come from immuneACCESS through TCRdb and include only in-frame sequences with V and J called. Some clones fail to appear in such tables; in the studies checked, an unresolved V gene covers under half of the shortfall, and the cause of the remainder is unknown. In all, the sample holds about 120,000 clones, and about 89% of those were seen once. 30% to 40% of the sample is taken by the ten largest. Material for sequencing was blood. The origin of the receptors is a man aged 50 to 60 in good health.

This clone was detected only a few times. The rearrangement joins TRBV6-5 to TRBJ1-4; D perhaps matches TRBD1 (5 bases). The CDR3 runs to 15 residues. Trimming took 6 bases from V and 8 from J, leaving 19 bases between them. Germline V lookup: CDR1 MNHEY, CDR2 SVGAGI. The CDR3 sequence: CASRDGRGIIEKLFF. CDR3 DNA: TGTGCCAGCAGGGACGGCCGGGGGATAATCGAAAAACTGTTTTTT.

The chain is built from TRBV5-1 and TRBJ1-2; 7 bases are a match to TRBD1. V dropped 4 bases and J dropped 4; count of bases not matched to a gene: 7. The CDR3 totals 14 residues. Germline lookup yields CDR1 SGHRS and CDR2 YFSETQ. The DNA of the CDR3 is TGCGCCAGCAGCCTCGGACAGGATTCCTATGGCTACACCTTC. Its protein product is CASSLGQDSYGYTF.